This T cell receptor beta chain was sequenced for a study of cytomegalovirus exposure and HLA in healthy donors. Study findings and constraints: A later examination showed that TCR association rates differed by HLA locus, with DRB1 most and HLA-C fewest. Apart from CMV serostatus, no immune exposure information was available. Within an earlier analysis, most TCR beta V segments proved productive either about 87% or about 30% of the time.

V trimming: 7 bases; J trimming: 8 bases; junction bases outside the gene matches: 9. Germline assignment: CDR1 SGHNT and CDR2 YENEEA. CDR3 length equals 14 residues. Of note for this clone: What it binds is unknown.

PCR primers comprised 60 Vbeta and 13 Jbeta primers. Sequenced by immunoSEQ multiplex PCR; TCRdb stores in-frame clones only, minus some. The table shows under 150,000 clones, with approximately 81% occurring only once. The rearrangement uses TRBV11-3 and TRBJ2-1; 9 bases are a match to TRBD1. The material sequenced was PBMCs. This TCR came from a young man in good health and CMV-seronegative. CDR3 sequence: CASKAGQGPHEQFF. The CDR3 nucleotides are TGTGCCAGCAAAGCGGGACAGGGTCCCCATGAGCAGTTCTTC.